This TCR beta chain derives from a study of T cells after yellow fever vaccination. Findings and caveats of the study: Clones that expanded after primary vaccination mostly reappeared after the booster (around 96% CD4, 70% to 90% CD8).

Notes on this clonotype: The antigen remains undetermined.

Production of TCR cDNA was by 5'RACE template switching, which also added a universal primer site and UMIs. Via MiXCR, TCRdb re-called the 5' RACE reads, giving one row per CDR3 protein. The sample consists of around 590,000 distinct CDR3 sequences, 9% to 15% of them appearing once. Germline V gene sequence: CDR1 DFQATT, CDR2 SNEGSKA (reference sequence). After removal of 0 bases from V and 1 base from J, the junction contained 7 bases not matched to a gene. The CDR3 runs 18 residues. This clonotype originated in a man aged 30 to 39 who received the YFV17D yellow fever vaccine. The J gene is TRBJ2-7, the V gene TRBV20-1; 15 bases fit TRBD2. This specimen was PBMCs, taken on the day of the yellow fever booster vaccination. The CDR3 region is CSARDLGLAGGPSYEQYF. CDR3 nucleotide sequence: TGCAGTGCTAGAGATCTTGGACTAGCGGGAGGGCCGTCCTACGAGCAGTACTTC.